This is a list of T cell receptor beta chains from one sample in a study of blood T cell repertoires in COVID-19. TCRdb's copy holds only in-frame clones and misses some; the assay was immunoSEQ multiplex PCR. The sample contains about 170,000 clones, roughly 86% of which appear only once. Material: peripheral blood. Receptors were obtained from a woman older than 75 with COVID-19, enrolled during active disease. The CDR3 runs from the conserved cysteine through the conserved F or W. A D gene is named only where the DNA matches it firmly. Only part of the rows carry a size: once, few, many, or a class if the clone is expanded.

cdr3_aa cdr3_nt d_call clone_size j_call v_call
CATSRVAGTGSYIQYF TGTGCCACCAGCAGAGTGGCCGGGACAGGGTCGTACATTCAGTACTTC TRBD1 . TRBJ2-4 TRBV15
CASSPMTPGVLTF TGTGCCAGCAGTCCAATGACCCCGGGGGTCCTGACTTTC . . TRBJ2-6 TRBV27
CAISGDKKGGGTSYEQYF TGTGCCATCAGTGGCGATAAAAAAGGGGGGGGCACCTCCTACGAGCAGTACTTC . . TRBJ2-7 TRBV10-3
CASSLGALATNEKLFF TGTGCCAGCAGCTTGGGGGCCTTGGCAACTAATGAAAAACTGTTTTTT . . TRBJ1-4 TRBV9
CASSPRDQETQYF TGTGCCAGCTCACCCAGGGACCAAGAGACCCAGTACTTC . . TRBJ2-5 TRBV18
CASSQVLLGAGTDTQYF TGTGCCAGCAGCCAAGTCCTTCTGGGAGCCGGCACAGATACGCAGTATTTT . once TRBJ2-3 TRBV3-1/TRBV3-2
CASRGGGGWTEAFF TGTGCCAGCAGAGGCGGGGGGGGCTGGACTGAAGCTTTCTTT . . TRBJ1-1 TRBV7-2
CAISDTGGNEKLFF TGTGCCATCAGTGACACGGGGGGTAATGAAAAACTGTTTTTT . . TRBJ1-4 TRBV10-3
CASSQGGGLARFEQFF TGTGCCAGCAGCCAAGGGGGGGGACTAGCACGGTTTGAGCAGTTCTTC TRBD2 once TRBJ2-1 TRBV3-1/TRBV3-2
CAFSDRNSYEQYF TGTGCCTTCTCGGACAGGAACTCCTACGAGCAGTACTTC TRBD1 . TRBJ2-7 TRBV5-4
CASSDSQGYGYTF TGTGCCAGCAGTGACTCCCAGGGCTATGGCTACACCTTC . . TRBJ1-2 TRBV6-4
CASGTQGVGTEAFF TGTGCTAGTGGGACACAGGGAGTGGGTACTGAAGCTTTCTTT . . TRBJ1-1 TRBV12-5
CASSEGKTGHTGELFF TGTGCCAGCAGCGAGGGGAAGACAGGGCACACCGGGGAGCTGTTTTTT TRBD1 once TRBJ2-2 TRBV9
CASSWVRGHQVESNQPQHF TGTGCCAGCAGTTGGGTGCGGGGCCATCAAGTTGAAAGCAATCAGCCCCAGCATTTT . . TRBJ1-5 TRBV6-2/TRBV6-3
CASSYGGAGRSEQYF TGTGCCAGCAGTTACGGCGGGGCAGGGCGCAGCGAGCAGTACTTC . once TRBJ2-7 TRBV6-2/TRBV6-3
CASRFTGNYGYTF TGTGCCAGCAGATTTACAGGGAACTATGGCTACACCTTC . . TRBJ1-2 TRBV6-1
CAIRGGAPYNEQFF TGTGCCATCAGGGGTGGAGCCCCCTACAATGAGCAGTTCTTC . . TRBJ2-1 TRBV10-3
CASSTGGTGFSYEQYF TGTGCCAGCAGCACTGGCGGGACAGGGTTTTCCTACGAGCAGTACTTC TRBD1 few TRBJ2-7 TRBV11-2
CASSLTGGETQYF TGTGCCAGCTCACTTACCGGTGGAGAGACCCAGTACTTC . . TRBJ2-5 TRBV18
CASSVTPTGQETQYF TGTGCCAGCAGCGTAACCCCGACAGGACAAGAGACCCAGTACTTC . . TRBJ2-5 TRBV5-6
CASSNQGNEQFF TGTGCCAGCAGCAACCAGGGCAATGAGCAGTTCTTC . . TRBJ2-1 TRBV9
CASSLGWDRIYEQYF TGTGCCAGCAGCTTAGGTTGGGACAGAATCTACGAGCAGTACTTC TRBD1 . TRBJ2-7 TRBV7-6
CASGTGLAKNIQYF TGTGCCAGCGGGACAGGACTAGCCAAAAACATTCAGTACTTC TRBD1 . TRBJ2-4 TRBV2
CAGGRTGPETQYF TGTGCCGGGGGTCGGACAGGGCCGGAGACCCAGTACTTC TRBD1 . TRBJ2-5 TRBV2
CASSVLAGGETQYF TGTGCCAGCAGTGTCCTGGCGGGGGGGGAGACCCAGTACTTC TRBD2 . TRBJ2-5 TRBV2
CASSYQGSDTQYF TGTGCCAGCAGTTACCAGGGCTCAGATACGCAGTATTTT . . TRBJ2-3 TRBV28
CASSPPGWGQVATNEKLFF TGTGCCAGCAGCCCCCCAGGTTGGGGACAGGTCGCGACTAATGAAAAACTGTTTTTT TRBD1 . TRBJ1-4 TRBV3-1/TRBV3-2
CASSLGGGRRDEQFF TGTGCCAGCAGCTTGGGCGGCGGAAGGCGGGATGAGCAGTTCTTC . once TRBJ2-1 TRBV5-4
CAWNTGTALLSYTF TGTGCCTGGAATACCGGGACAGCGCTTTTGAGCTACACCTTC TRBD1 . TRBJ1-2 TRBV30
CASSLGASGRGSYNEQFF TGTGCCAGCAGCTTAGGGGCTAGCGGGAGAGGCTCCTACAATGAGCAGTTCTTC TRBD2 . TRBJ2-1 TRBV7-3
CASSLRPSGSLGTKNIQYF TGTGCCAGCAGTTTAAGGCCTAGCGGGAGTTTGGGGACCAAAAACATTCAGTACTTC TRBD2 . TRBJ2-4 TRBV28
CASNVGTPGNTIYF TGCGCCAGCAACGTCGGGACACCCGGAAACACCATATATTTT . . TRBJ1-3 TRBV5-1
CASSFQPSGGSTDTQYF TGTGCCAGCAGTTTCCAACCTAGCGGGGGGAGCACAGATACGCAGTATTTT TRBD2 . TRBJ2-3 TRBV27
CASSFLPGGGDEQYF TGTGCCAGCAGCTTCCTCCCAGGGGGCGGCGACGAGCAGTACTTC TRBD1 . TRBJ2-7 TRBV7-9
CASSVAGWETQYF TGTGCCAGCAGCGTAGCGGGTTGGGAGACCCAGTACTTC . . TRBJ2-5 TRBV9
CASRQGTGGWNTEAFF TGTGCCAGCAGGCAAGGGACAGGGGGCTGGAACACTGAAGCTTTCTTT TRBD1 . TRBJ1-1 TRBV11-2
CASKASGSTDTQYF TGTGCCAGCAAAGCTAGCGGGAGTACAGATACGCAGTATTTT TRBD2 . TRBJ2-3 TRBV2